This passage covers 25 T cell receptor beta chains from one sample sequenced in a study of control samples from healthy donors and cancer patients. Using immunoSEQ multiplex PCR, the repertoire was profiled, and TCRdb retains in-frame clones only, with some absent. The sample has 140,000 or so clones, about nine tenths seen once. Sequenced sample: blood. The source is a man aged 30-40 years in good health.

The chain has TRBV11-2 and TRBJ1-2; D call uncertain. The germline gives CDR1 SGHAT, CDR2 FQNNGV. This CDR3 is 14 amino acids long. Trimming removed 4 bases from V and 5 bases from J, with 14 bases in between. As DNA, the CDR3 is TGTGCCAGCAGCTCAACCGTGACTGGTTATGGCTACACCTTC. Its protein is CASSSTVTGYGYTF. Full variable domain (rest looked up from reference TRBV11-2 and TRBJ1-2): EAGVAQSPRYKIIEKRQSVAFWCNPISGHATLYWYQQILGQGPKLLIQFQNNGVVDDSQLPKDRFSAERLKGVDSTLKIQPAKLEDSAVYLCASSSTVTGYGYTFGSGTRLTVV.

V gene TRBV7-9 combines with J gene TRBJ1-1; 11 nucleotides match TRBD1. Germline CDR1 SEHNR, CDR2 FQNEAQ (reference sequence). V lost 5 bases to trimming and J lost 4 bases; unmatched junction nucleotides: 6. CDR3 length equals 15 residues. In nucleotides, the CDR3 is TGTGCCAGCAGCCCGGGGACAGGGGGGATCACTGAAGCTTTCTTT. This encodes CASSPGTGGITEAFF.

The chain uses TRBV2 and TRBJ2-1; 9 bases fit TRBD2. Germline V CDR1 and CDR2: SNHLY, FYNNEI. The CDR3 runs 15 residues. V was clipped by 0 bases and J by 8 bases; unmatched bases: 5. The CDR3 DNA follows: TGTGCCAGCAGTGAAGCGGGGACTAGCAGGGATGAGCAGTTCTTC. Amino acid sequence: CASSEAGTSRDEQFF.

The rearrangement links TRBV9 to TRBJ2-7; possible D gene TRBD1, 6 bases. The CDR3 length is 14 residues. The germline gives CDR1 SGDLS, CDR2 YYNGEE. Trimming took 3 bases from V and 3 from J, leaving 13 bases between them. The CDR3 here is CASSATGTGYEQYF. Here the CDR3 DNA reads TGTGCCAGCAGCGCCACAGGGACCGGCTACGAGCAGTACTTC.

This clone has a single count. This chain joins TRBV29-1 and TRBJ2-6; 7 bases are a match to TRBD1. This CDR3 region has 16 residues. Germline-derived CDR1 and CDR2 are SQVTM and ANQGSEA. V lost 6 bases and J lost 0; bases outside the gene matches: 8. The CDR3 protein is CSVRRQGISGANVLTF. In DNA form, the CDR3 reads TGCAGCGTCCGAAGACAGGGAATCTCTGGGGCCAACGTCCTGACTTTC.

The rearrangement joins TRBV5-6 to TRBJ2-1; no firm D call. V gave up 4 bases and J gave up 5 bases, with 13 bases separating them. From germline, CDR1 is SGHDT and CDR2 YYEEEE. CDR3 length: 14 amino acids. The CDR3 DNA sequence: TGTGCCAGCAGCCGTTACAGCGTCGACAATGAGCAGTTCTTC. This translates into CASSRYSVDNEQFF.

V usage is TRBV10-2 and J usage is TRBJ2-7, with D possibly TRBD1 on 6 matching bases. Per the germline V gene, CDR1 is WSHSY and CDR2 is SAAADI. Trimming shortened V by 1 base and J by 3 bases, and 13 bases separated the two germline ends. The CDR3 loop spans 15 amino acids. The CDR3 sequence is CASSEYPGVLYEQYF. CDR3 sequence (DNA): TGCGCCAGCAGTGAGTACCCAGGGGTCCTCTACGAGCAGTACTTC.

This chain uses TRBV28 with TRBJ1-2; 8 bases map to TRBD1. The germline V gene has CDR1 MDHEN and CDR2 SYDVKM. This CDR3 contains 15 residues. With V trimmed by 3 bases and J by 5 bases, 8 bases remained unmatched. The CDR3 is CASSLQGQGGYGYTF. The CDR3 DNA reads TGTGCCAGCAGTTTGCAAGGACAGGGCGGTTATGGCTACACCTTC.

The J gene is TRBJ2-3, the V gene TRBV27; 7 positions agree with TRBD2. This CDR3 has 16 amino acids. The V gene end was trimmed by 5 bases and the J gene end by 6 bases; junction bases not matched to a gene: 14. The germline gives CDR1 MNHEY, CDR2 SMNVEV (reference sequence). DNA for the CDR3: TGTGCCAGCAGTCCACTTCCGGGGGGTGCTTTTGATACGCAGTATTTT. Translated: CASSPLPGGAFDTQYF.

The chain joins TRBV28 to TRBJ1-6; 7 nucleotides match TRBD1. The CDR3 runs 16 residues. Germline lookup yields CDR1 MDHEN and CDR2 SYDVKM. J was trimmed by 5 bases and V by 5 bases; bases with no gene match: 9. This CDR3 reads CASSPQGTANNSPLHF. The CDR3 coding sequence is TGTGCCAGCAGTCCACAGGGGACAGCTAATAATTCACCCCTCCACTTT. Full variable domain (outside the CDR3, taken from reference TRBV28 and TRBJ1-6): DVKVTQSSRYLVKRTGEKVFLECVQDMDHENMFWYRQDPGLGLRLIYFSYDVKMKEKGDIPEGYSVSREKKERFSLILESASTNQTSMYLCASSPQGTANNSPLHFGNGTRLTVT.

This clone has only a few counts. For the CDR3, the DNA is TGCGCCAGCAGTGACTCCGGGACAGCTACTAATGAAAAACTGTTTTTT. Translating it yields CASSDSGTATNEKLFF. The chain recombines TRBV5-1 with TRBJ1-4; 7 nucleotides line up with TRBD1. The V and J ends lost 5 bases and 2 bases, in that order; junction bases with no gene match: 9. This CDR3 contains 16 residues. CDR1 and CDR2 from the germline V gene are SGHRS and YFSETQ.

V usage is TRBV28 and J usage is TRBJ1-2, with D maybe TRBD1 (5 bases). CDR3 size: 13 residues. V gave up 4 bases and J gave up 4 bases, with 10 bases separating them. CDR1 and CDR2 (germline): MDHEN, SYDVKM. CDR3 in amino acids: CASSSTEFYGYTF. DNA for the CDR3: TGTGCCAGCAGTTCGACAGAATTCTATGGCTACACCTTC.

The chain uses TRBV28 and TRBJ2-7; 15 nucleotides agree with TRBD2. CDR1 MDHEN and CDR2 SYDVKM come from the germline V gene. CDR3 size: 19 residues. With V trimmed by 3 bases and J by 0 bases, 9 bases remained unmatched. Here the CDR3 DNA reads TGTGCCAGCAGTTTCTTCTCCGGGACTAGCGGGGGGTCCTCCTACGAGCAGTACTTC. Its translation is CASSFFSGTSGGSSYEQYF.

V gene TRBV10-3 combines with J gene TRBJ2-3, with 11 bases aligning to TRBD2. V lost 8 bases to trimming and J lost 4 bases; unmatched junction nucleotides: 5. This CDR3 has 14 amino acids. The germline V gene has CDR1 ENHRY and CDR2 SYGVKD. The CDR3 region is CAIAPSGGSDTQYF. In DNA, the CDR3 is TGTGCCATCGCTCCTAGCGGGGGGTCAGATACGCAGTATTTT.

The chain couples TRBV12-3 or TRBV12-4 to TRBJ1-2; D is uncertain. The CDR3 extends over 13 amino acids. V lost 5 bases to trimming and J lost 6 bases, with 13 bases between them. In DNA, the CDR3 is TGTGCCAGCAGTCCGGACTACGTACATGGCTACACCTTC. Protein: CASSPDYVHGYTF.

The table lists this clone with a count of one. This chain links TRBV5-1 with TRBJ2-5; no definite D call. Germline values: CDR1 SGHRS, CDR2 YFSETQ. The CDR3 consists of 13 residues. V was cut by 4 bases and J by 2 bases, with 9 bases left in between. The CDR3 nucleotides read TGCGCCAGCAGCGTCGGGCCGCAAGAGACCCAGTACTTC. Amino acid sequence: CASSVGPQETQYF.

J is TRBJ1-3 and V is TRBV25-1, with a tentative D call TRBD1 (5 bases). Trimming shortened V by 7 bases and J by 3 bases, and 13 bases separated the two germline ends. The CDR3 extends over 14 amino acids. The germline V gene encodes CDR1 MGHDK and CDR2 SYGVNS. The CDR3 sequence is CASTAGAGGNTIYF. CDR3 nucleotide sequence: TGTGCCAGCACTGCTGGGGCAGGTGGAAACACCATATATTTT.

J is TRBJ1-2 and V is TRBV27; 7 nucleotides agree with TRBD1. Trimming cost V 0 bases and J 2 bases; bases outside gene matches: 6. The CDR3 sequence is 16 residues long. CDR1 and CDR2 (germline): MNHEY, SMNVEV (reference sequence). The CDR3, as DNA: TGTGCCAGCAGTTTATCTTCGGACAGGATGAACTATGGCTACACCTTC. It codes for CASSLSSDRMNYGYTF.

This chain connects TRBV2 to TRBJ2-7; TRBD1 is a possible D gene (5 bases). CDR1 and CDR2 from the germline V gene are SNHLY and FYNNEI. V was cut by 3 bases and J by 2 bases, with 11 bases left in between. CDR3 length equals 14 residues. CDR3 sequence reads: CASSEGQSTYEQYF. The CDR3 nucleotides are TGTGCCAGCAGTGAGGGGCAGTCGACCTACGAGCAGTACTTC.

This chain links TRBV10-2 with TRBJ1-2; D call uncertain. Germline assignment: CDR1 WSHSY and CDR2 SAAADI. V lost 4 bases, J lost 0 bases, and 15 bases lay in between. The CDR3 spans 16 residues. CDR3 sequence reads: CASSGRAPITNYGYTF. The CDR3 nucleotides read TGCGCCAGCAGTGGGAGAGCCCCTATAACTAACTATGGCTACACCTTC.

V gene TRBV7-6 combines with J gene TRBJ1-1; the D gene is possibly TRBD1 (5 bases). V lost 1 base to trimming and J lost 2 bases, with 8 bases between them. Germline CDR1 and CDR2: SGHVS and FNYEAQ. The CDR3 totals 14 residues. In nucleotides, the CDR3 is TGTGCCAGCAGCTTAGTTGGGGACAACACTGAAGCTTTCTTT. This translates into CASSLVGDNTEAFF. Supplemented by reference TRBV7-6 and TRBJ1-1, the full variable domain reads GAGVSQSPRYKVTKRGQDVALRCDPISGHVSLYWYRQALGQGPEFLTYFNYEAQQDKSGLPNDRFSAERPEGSISTLTIQRTEQRDSAMYRCASSLVGDNTEAFFGQGTRLTVV.

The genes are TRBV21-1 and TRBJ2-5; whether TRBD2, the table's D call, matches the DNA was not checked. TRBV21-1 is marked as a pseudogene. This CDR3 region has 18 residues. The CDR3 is CASSKASPSGGGGETQYF. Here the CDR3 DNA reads TGTGCCAGCAGCAAAGCTTCGCCTAGCGGGGGAGGGGGAGAGACCCAGTACTTC.

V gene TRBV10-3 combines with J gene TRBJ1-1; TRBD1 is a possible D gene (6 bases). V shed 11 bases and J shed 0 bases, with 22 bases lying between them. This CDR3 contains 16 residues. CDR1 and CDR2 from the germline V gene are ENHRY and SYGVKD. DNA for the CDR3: TGTGCCGCAAGTTCAGGGATAGGGGGAATGAACACTGAAGCTTTCTTT. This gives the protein CAASSGIGGMNTEAFF.

CDR3 sequence: CASSPSARTNQHF. CDR3 bases: TGTGCCAGCAGTCCCTCCGCCCGCACAAACCAGCATTTT. V and J are TRBV6-5 and TRBJ1-5; D unresolved. V was trimmed by 5 bases and J by 12 bases, leaving 17 bases between them. The germline CDR1 and CDR2 sequences are MNHEY and SVGAGI. The CDR3 totals 13 residues.

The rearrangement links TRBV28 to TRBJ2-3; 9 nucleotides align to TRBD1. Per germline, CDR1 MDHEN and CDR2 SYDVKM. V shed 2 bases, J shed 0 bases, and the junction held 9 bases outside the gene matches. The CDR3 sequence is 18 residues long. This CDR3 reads CASSLIGTGISSTDTQYF. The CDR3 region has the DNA TGTGCCAGCAGTTTAATAGGGACAGGGATTTCTAGCACAGATACGCAGTATTTT.